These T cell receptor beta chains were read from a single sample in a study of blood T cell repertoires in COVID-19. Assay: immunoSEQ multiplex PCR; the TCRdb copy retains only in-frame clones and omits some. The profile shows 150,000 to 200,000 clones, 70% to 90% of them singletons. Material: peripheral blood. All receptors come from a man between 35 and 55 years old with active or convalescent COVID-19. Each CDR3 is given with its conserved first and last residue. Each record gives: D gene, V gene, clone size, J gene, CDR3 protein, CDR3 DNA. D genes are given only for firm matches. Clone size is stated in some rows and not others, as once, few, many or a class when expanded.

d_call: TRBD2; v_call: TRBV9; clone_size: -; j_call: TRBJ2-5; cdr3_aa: CASSVGGGQETQYF; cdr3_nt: TGTGCCAGCAGCGTAGGGGGGGGCCAAGAGACCCAGTACTTC
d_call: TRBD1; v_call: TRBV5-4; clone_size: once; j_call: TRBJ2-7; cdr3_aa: CASSLGQGPYEQYF; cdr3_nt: TGTGCCAGCAGCCTCGGACAGGGACCCTACGAGCAGTACTTC
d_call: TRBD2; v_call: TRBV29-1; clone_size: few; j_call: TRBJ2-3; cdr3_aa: CSLTGTSGGRTDTQYF; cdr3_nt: TGCAGCCTAACCGGGACTAGCGGGGGCCGCACAGATACGCAGTATTTT
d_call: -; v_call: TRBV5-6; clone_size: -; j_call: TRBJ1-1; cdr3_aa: CASSLYGSNTEAFF; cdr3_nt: TGTGCCAGCAGCTTGTATGGCTCGAACACTGAAGCTTTCTTT
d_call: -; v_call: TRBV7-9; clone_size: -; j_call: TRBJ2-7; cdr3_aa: CASSFSAYEQYF; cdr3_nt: TGTGCCAGCAGCTTCTCTGCCTACGAGCAGTACTTC
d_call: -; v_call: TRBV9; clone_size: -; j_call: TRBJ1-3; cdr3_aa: CASSVGVTGNTIYF; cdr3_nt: TGTGCCAGCAGCGTAGGAGTTACTGGAAACACCATATATTTT
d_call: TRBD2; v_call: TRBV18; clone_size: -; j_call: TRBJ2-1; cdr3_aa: CASSSAGGLSNEQFF; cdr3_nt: TGTGCCAGCTCATCAGCGGGGGGGCTATCCAATGAGCAGTTCTTC
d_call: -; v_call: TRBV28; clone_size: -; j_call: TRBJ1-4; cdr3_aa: CAVSGELKEKLFF; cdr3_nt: TGTGCCGTCTCGGGGGAGTTAAAAGAAAAACTGTTTTTT
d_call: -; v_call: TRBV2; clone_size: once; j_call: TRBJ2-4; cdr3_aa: CARGRSQENIQYF; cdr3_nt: TGTGCCAGGGGGCGCTCCCAAGAAAACATTCAGTACTTC
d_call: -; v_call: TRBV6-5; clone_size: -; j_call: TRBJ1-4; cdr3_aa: CASRGTTNEKLFF; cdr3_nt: TGTGCCAGCAGGGGCACCACTAATGAAAAACTGTTTTTT
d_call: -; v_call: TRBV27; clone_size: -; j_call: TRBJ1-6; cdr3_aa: CASSLGGYNSPLHF; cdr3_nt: TGTGCCAGCAGTTTGGGGGGCTATAATTCACCCCTCCACTTT
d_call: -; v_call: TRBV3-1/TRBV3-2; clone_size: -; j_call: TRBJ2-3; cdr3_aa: CASSQDLASWTQYF; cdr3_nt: TGTGCCAGCAGCCAAGATCTGGCTTCATGGACGCAGTATTTT
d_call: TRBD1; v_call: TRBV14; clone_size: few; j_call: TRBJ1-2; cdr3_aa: CASSRDRTSYGYTF; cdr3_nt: TGTGCCAGCAGTCGGGACAGAACTAGCTATGGCTACACCTTC
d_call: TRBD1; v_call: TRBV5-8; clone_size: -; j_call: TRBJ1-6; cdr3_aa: CASSLFNRGSPLHF; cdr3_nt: TGTGCCAGCAGCTTGTTTAACAGGGGATCACCCCTCCACTTT
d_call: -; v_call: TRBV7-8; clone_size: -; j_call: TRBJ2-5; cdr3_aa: CASIRQETQYF; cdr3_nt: TGTGCCAGCATCCGACAGGAGACCCAGTACTTC
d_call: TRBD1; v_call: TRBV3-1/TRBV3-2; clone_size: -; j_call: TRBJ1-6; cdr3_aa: CASSPGTGSSPLHF; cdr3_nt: TGTGCCAGCAGCCCAGGGACAGGGAGTTCACCCCTCCACTTT
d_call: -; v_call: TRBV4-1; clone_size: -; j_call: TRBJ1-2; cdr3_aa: CASSQEISNYGYTF; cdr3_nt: TGCGCCAGCAGCCAAGAGATCAGTAACTATGGCTACACCTTC
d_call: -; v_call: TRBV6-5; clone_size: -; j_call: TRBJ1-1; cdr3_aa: CASGLQGPGETEAFF; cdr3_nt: TGTGCCAGCGGGCTGCAGGGACCAGGGGAGACTGAAGCTTTCTTT
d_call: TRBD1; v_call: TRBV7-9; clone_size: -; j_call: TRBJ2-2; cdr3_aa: CASSFFAGGLNTGELFF; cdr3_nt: TGTGCCAGCAGCTTCTTCGCAGGGGGCCTTAACACCGGGGAGCTGTTTTTT
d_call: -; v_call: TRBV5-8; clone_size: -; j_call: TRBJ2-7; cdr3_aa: CASSSWSGTYEQYF; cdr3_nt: TGTGCCAGCAGCTCTTGGTCAGGTACCTACGAGCAGTACTTC
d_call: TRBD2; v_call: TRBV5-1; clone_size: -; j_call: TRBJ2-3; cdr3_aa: CASSFLRGGRDTQYF; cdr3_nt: TGCGCCAGCAGCTTCCTACGGGGGGGCCGGGATACGCAGTATTTT
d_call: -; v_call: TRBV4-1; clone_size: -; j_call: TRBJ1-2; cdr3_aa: CASSPTSAGSNYGYTF; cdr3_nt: TGCGCCAGCAGCCCTACTTCCGCCGGGTCCAACTATGGCTACACCTTC
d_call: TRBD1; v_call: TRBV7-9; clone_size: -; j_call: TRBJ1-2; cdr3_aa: CASSSSQGAEGYTF; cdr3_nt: TGTGCCAGCAGCTCATCACAGGGGGCGGAAGGCTACACCTTC
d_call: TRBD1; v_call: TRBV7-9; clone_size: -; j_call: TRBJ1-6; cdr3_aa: CASSLALGQGLGSPLHF; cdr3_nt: TGTGCCAGCAGCTTAGCCCTGGGACAGGGTTTGGGTTCACCCCTCCACTTT
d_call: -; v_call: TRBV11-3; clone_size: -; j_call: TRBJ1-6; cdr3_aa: CASSLDPNSPLHF; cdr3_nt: TGTGCCAGCAGCTTAGATCCGAATTCACCCCTCCACTTT
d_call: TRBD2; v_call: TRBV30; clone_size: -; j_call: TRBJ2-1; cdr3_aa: CAWNPGGGANEQFF; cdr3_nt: TGTGCCTGGAACCCCGGCGGGGGGGCCAATGAGCAGTTCTTC
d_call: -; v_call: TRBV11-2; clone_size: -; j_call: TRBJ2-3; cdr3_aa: CASSTGGGGASTDTQYF; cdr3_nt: TGTGCCAGCAGCACCGGGGGAGGCGGGGCTAGCACAGATACGCAGTATTTT
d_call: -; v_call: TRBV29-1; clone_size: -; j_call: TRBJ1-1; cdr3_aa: CSVEDRANTEAFF; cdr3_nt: TGCAGCGTTGAAGACAGGGCGAACACTGAAGCTTTCTTT
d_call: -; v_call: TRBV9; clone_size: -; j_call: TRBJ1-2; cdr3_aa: CASSSIPSRGLSGYTF; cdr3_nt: TGTGCCAGCAGCTCCATCCCCAGCAGGGGCCTTAGCGGCTACACCTTC
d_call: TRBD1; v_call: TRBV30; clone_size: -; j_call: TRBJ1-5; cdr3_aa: CAWSYGQGTQPQHF; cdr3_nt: TGTGCCTGGAGTTACGGACAGGGTACACAGCCCCAGCATTTT
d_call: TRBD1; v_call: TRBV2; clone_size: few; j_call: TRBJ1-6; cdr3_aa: CARGTGNSPLHF; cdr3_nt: TGTGCACGGGGGACAGGCAATTCACCCCTCCACTTT
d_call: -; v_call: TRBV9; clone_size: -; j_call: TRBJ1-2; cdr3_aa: CASSANRESYGYTF; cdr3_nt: TGTGCCAGCAGCGCTAACAGGGAATCTTATGGCTACACCTTC
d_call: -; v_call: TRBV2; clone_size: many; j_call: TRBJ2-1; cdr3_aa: CASRQQGKVGYNEQFF; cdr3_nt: TGTGCCAGCAGGCAACAGGGAAAAGTGGGGTACAATGAGCAGTTCTTC
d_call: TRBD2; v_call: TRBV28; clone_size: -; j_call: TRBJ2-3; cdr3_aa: CASSLAGGRNTQYF; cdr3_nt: TGTGCCAGCAGTTTAGCGGGGGGGCGGAATACGCAGTATTTT
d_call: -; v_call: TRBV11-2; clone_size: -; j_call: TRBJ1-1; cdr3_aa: CASSLAGARTEAFF; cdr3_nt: TGTGCCAGCAGTCTGGCGGGGGCTAGGACTGAAGCTTTCTTT
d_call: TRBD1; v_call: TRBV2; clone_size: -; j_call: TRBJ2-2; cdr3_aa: CASSRTGGLYGGELFF; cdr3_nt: TGTGCCAGCAGTCGGACAGGGGGCTTATATGGCGGGGAGCTGTTTTTT
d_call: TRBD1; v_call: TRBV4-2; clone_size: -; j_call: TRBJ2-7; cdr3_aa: CASSQGQGDYEQYF; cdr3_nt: TGTGCCAGCAGCCAAGGACAGGGGGACTACGAGCAGTACTTC
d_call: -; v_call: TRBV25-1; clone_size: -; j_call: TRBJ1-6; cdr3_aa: CASSERGSYNSPLHF; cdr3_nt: TGTGCCAGCAGCGAAAGGGGGTCCTATAATTCACCCCTCCACTTT
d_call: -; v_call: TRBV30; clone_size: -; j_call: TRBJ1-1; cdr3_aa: CACRKGPTNSLNTEAFF; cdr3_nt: TGTGCCTGTCGGAAGGGGCCAACCAATTCTTTGAACACTGAAGCTTTCTTT
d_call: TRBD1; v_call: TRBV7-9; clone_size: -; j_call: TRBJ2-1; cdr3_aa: CASSRDSSAISYNEQFF; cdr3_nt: TGTGCCAGCAGCCGGGACAGCAGTGCCATCTCCTACAATGAGCAGTTCTTC
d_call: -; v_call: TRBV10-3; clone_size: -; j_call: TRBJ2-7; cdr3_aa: CAISPGGSYEQYF; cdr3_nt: TGTGCCATCAGCCCCGGGGGATCCTACGAGCAGTACTTC
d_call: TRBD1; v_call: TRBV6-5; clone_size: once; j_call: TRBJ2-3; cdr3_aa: CASTDRGGPDTQYF; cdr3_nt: TGTGCCAGCACGGACAGGGGTGGTCCAGATACGCAGTATTTT
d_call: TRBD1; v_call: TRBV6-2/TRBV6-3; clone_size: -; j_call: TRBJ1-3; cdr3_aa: CASSPGRTGNGNTIYF; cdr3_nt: TGTGCCAGCAGCCCCGGCCGGACAGGGAACGGAAACACCATATATTTT
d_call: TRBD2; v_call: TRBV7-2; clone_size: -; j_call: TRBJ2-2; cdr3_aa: CASSVGGANTGELFF; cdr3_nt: TGTGCCAGCAGCGTCGGGGGGGCCAACACCGGGGAGCTGTTTTTT
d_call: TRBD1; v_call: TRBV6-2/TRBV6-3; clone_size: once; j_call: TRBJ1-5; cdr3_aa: CASSRDRGLNNQPQHF; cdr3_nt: TGTGCCAGCAGCCGGGACAGGGGACTAAACAATCAGCCCCAGCATTTT
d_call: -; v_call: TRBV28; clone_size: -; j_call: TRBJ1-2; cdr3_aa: CASSNTGFGYTF; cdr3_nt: TGTGCCAGCAGCAATACAGGGTTTGGCTACACCTTC
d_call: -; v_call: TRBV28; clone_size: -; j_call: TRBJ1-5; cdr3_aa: CASSLIQDYSNQPQHF; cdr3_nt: TGTGCCAGCAGTTTAATCCAGGACTATAGCAATCAGCCCCAGCATTTT
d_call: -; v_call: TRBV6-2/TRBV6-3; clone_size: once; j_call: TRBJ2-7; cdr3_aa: CASSNRYEQYF; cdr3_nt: TGTGCCAGCAGTAATAGATACGAGCAGTACTTC